This paragraph covers one T cell receptor (beta chain) sequence. The antigen is not known. This entry belongs to a study of OX40 agonist ivuxolimab in advanced cancers. Study information: The patients received ivuxolimab by intravenous route every 2 weeks at 0.01 to 10 mg/kg. Participants, 80% to 90% male, averaged roughly 59 years of age, ranging from roughly 20 to 85. Notes on the study in general: More expanded clones were seen, on average, in CD8+ T cells than in CD4+.

Produced via immunoSEQ multiplex PCR; TCRdb's table is partial and in-frame only. The repertoire includes tens of thousands of clones, about nine tenths of them detected once, and approximately 11% sits in the top ten. This TCR was recovered from an adult with an advanced solid tumor such as melanoma, head and neck, liver or kidney cancer. The sequences come from CD4+ or CD8+ T cells sorted from blood, collected in a trial of the OX40 agonist ivuxolimab.

CDR3 bases: TGTGCCAGCAGCCCCCCGGGGACAGGGGGTGGAAACACCATATATTTT. Residues: CASSPPGTGGGNTIYF. The chain employs TRBV7-9 and TRBJ1-3; TRBD1 matches 11 bases. Germline assignment: CDR1 SEHNR and CDR2 FQNEAQ (reference sequence). CDR3 size: 16 residues. V lost 5 bases, J lost 3 bases, and 6 bases stayed unmatched.